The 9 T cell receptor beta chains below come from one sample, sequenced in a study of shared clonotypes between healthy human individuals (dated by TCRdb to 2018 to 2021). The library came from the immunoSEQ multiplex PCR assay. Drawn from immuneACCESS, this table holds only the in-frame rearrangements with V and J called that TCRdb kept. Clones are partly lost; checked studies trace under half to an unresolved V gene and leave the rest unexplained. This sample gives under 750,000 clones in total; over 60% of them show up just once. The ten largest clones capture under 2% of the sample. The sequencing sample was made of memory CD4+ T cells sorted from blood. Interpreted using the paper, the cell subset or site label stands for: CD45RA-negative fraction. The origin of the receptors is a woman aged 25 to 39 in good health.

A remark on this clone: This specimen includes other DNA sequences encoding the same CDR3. DNA for the CDR3: TGTGCCAGCAGCCTACTAGCGGAGTCCTACGAGCAGTACTTC. Its protein is CASSLLAESYEQYF. The chain employs TRBV7-9 and TRBJ2-7; 8 bases agree with TRBD2. CDR1 is SEHNR and CDR2 is FQNEAQ in the germline V gene (reference sequence). After removal of 5 bases from V and 1 base from J, the junction contained 4 bases not matched to a gene. The length of the CDR3 is 14 residues.

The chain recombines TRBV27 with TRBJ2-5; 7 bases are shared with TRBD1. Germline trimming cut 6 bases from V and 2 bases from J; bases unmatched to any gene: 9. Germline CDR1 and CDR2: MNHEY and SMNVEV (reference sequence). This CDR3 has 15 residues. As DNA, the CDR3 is TGTGCCAGCAGCAAAGGGACAGTTAGGCAAGAGACCCAGTACTTC. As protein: CASSKGTVRQETQYF.

CDR3 coding DNA: TGCAGCGTGAGCGGCAATGAGCAGTTCTTC. This encodes CSVSGNEQFF. The genes are TRBV20-1 and TRBJ2-1; perhaps TRBD2 as D (5 bases). This CDR3 contains 10 residues. Germline-derived CDR1 and CDR2 are DFQATT and SNEGSKA (reference sequence).

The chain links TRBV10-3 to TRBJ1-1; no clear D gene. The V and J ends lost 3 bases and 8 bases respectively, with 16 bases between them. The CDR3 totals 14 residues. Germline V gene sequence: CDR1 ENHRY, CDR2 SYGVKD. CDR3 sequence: CAISDSSGRGEAFF. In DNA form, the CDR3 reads TGTGCCATCAGTGACAGTTCTGGGAGAGGAGAAGCTTTCTTT.

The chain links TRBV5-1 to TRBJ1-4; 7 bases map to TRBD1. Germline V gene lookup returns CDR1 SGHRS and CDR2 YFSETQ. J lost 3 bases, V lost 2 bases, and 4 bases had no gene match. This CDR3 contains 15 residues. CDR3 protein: CASSLTGVANEKLFF. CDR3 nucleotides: TGCGCCAGCAGCTTAACAGGGGTAGCTAATGAAAAACTGTTTTTT.

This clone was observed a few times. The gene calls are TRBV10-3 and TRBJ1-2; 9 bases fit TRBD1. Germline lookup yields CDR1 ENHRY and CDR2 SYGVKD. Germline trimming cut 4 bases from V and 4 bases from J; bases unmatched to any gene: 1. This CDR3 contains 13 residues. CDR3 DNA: TGTGCCATCAGTGGGACAGGGGTCTATGGCTACACCTTC. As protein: CAISGTGVYGYTF.

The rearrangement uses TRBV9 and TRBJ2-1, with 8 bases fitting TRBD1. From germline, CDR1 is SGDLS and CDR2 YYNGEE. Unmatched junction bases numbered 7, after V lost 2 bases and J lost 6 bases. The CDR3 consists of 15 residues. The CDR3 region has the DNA TGTGCCAGCAGCGTTCGCCAGGGGGCGGGCAATGAGCAGTTCTTC. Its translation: CASSVRQGAGNEQFF.

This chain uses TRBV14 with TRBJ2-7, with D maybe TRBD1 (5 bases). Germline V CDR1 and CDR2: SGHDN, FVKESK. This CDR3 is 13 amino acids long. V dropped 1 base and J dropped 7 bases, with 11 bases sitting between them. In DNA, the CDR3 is TGTGCCAGCAGCCAAGCTCCCCACAGGGAGCAGTACTTC. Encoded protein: CASSQAPHREQYF. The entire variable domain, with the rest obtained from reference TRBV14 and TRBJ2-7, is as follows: EAGVTQFPSHSVIEKGQTVTLRCDPISGHDNLYWYRRVMGKEIKFLLHFVKESKQDESGMPNNRFLAERTGGTYSTLKVQPAELEDSGVYFCASSQAPHREQYFGPGTRLTVT.

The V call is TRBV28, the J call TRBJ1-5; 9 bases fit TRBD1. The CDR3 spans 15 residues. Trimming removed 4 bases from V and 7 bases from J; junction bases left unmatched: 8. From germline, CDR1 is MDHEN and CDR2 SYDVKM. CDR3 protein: CASSSPGTGRQPQHF. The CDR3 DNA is TGTGCCAGCAGTTCACCGGGGACAGGGAGACAGCCCCAGCATTTT.